This T cell receptor beta chain was documented in a study of cytomegalovirus exposure and HLA in healthy donors. Study-wide points: Rarity characterized most TCR sequences, yet some public TCRs appeared in many donors.

Details on this clone: What it binds is unknown.

TCRdb keeps only in-frame clones here, not all; method: immunoSEQ multiplex PCR. The sample records roughly 120,000 clones, under 90% being singletons. The CDR3 consists of 13 residues. Germline values: CDR1 GTSNPN, CDR2 SVGIG (reference sequence). The V segment lost 2 bases and the J segment 14 bases; nucleotides outside the gene matches: 9. The TCR comes from a woman aged 30 to 39 in good health and CMV-seronegative. This chain links TRBV30 with TRBJ2-1, with 10 bases lining up with TRBD2. The sample taken for sequencing was PBMCs. This chain's CDR3 is CAWSPQLAGVKFF. DNA of the CDR3: TGTGCCTGGAGTCCCCAGCTAGCGGGGGTTAAGTTCTTC.